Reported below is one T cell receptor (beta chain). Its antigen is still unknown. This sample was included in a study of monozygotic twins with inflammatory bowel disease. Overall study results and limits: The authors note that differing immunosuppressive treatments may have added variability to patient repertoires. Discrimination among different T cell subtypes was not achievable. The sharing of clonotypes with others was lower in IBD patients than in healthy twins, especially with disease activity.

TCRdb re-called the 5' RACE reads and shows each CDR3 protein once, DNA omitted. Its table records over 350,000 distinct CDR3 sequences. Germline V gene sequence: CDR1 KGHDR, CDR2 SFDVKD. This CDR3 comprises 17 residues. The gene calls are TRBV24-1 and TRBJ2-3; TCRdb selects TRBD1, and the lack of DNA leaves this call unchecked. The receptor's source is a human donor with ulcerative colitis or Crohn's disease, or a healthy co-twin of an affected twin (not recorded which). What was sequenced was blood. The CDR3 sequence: CATSDRDREEGTDTQYF.